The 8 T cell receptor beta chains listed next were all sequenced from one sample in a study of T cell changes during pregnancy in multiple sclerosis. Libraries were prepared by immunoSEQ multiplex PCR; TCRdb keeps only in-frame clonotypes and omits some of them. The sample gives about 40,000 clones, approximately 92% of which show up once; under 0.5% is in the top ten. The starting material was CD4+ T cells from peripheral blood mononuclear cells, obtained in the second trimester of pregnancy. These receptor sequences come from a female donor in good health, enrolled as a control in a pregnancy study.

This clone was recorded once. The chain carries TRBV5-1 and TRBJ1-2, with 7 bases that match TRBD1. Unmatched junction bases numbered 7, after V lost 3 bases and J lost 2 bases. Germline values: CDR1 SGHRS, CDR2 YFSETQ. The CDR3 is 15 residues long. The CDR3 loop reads CASSSGQTENYGYTF. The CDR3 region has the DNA TGCGCCAGCAGCTCGGGACAGACAGAGAACTATGGCTACACCTTC.

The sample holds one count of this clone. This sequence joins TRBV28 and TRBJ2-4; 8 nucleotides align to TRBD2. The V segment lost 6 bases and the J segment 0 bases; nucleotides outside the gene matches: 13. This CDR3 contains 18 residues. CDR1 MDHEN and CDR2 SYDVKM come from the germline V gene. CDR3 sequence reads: CASSHGGAGGLAKNIQYF. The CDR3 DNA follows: TGTGCCAGCAGCCACGGGGGGGCGGGAGGACTAGCCAAAAACATTCAGTACTTC.

CDR3 region: CAWRSSGQGNQPQHF. The CDR3 DNA sequence: TGTGCCTGGAGATCCTCGGGCCAGGGAAATCAGCCCCAGCATTTT. The chain couples TRBV30 to TRBJ1-5; the D gene is possibly TRBD1 (5 bases). Looked up from germline, CDR1 is GTSNPN and CDR2 is SVGIG (reference sequence). V shed 3 bases and J shed 4 bases, with 16 bases lying between them. There are 15 residues in the CDR3.

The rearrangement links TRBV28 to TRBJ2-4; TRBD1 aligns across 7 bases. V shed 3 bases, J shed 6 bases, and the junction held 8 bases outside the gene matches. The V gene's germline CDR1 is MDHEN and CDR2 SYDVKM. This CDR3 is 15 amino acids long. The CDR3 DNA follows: TGTGCCAGCAGTTTCAGGGACAGCCTTGGAAACATTCAGTACTTC. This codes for CASSFRDSLGNIQYF. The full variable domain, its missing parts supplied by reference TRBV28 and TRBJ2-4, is DVKVTQSSRYLVKRTGEKVFLECVQDMDHENMFWYRQDPGLGLRLIYFSYDVKMKEKGDIPEGYSVSREKKERFSLILESASTNQTSMYLCASSFRDSLGNIQYFGAGTRLSVL.

CDR3 sequence reads: CASSLAGQRTQPQHF. CDR3 nucleotides: TGTGCCAGCAGTCTCGCGGGACAGAGGACCCAGCCCCAGCATTTT. V is TRBV27 and J is TRBJ1-5; 7 bases fit TRBD1. Germline trimming cut 5 bases from V and 7 bases from J; bases unmatched to any gene: 11. This CDR3 is 15 amino acids long. Germline V gene data show CDR1 as MNHEY and CDR2 as SMNVEV (reference sequence).

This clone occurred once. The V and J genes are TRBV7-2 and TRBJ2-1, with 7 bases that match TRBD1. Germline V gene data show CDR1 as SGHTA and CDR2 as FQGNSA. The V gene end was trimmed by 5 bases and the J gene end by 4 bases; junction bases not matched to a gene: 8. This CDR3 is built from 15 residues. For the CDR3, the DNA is TGTGCCAGCAGCCCCCCGGGACAGCGATACAATGAGCAGTTCTTC. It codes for CASSPPGQRYNEQFF.

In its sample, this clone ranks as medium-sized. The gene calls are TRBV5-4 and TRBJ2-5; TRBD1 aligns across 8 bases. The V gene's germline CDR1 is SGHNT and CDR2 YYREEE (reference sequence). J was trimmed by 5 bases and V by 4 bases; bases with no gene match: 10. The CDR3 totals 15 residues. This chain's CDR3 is CASSQTGGGGETQYF. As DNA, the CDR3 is TGTGCCAGCAGCCAAACAGGGGGTGGGGGGGAGACCCAGTACTTC.

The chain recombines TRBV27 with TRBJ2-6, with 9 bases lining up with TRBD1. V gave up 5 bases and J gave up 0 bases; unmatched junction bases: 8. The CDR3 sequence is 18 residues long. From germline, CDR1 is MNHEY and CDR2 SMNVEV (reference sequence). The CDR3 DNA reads TGTGCCAGCAGTATTAGACAGGGGGGAGACTCTGGGGCCAACGTCCTGACTTTC. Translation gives CASSIRQGGDSGANVLTF.